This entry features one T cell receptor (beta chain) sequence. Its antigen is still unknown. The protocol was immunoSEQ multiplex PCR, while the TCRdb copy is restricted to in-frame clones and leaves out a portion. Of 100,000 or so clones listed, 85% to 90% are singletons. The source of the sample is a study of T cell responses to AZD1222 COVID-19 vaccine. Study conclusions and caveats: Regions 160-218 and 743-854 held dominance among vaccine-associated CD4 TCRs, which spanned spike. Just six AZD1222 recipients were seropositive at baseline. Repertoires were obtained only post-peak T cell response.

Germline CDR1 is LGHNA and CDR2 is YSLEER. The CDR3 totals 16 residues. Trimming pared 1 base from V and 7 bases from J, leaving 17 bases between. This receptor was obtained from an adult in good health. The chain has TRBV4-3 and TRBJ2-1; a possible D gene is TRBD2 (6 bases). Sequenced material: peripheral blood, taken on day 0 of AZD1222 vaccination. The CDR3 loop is CASSQVIGGPGNEQFF. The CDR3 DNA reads TGCGCCAGCAGCCAAGTCATCGGGGGTCCCGGGAATGAGCAGTTCTTC.